The 19 T cell receptor beta chains reported below all come from one sample, sequenced in a study of monozygotic twins with inflammatory bowel disease. Using the 5' RACE reads, TCRdb records one entry per CDR3 protein without DNA. This sample's clone table lists 200,000 to 250,000 distinct CDR3 sequences. The source material was blood. Receptors were obtained from a human donor with ulcerative colitis or Crohn's disease, or a healthy co-twin of an affected twin (not recorded which).

This sequence joins TRBV30 and TRBJ2-1; no DNA is available, so the TRBD2 call from TCRdb remains unchecked. CDR3 length equals 13 residues. Per germline, CDR1 GTSNPN and CDR2 SVGIG (reference sequence). This CDR3 is CAWTAGGYNEQFF.

This rearrangement joins TRBV7-9 to TRBJ2-2; with no DNA, the TCRdb D assignment of TRBD2 cannot be verified. The CDR3 consists of 14 residues. CDR1 and CDR2 from the germline V gene are SEHNR and FQNEAQ (reference sequence). CDR3: CASSPAGVTGELFF.

The genes are TRBV5-4 and TRBJ2-3; absent DNA, TCRdb's TRBD1 call cannot be checked. Per the germline V gene, CDR1 is SGHNT and CDR2 is YYREEE (reference sequence). The CDR3 spans 15 residues. CDR3 loop: CASSYPDPFWDTQYF.

CDR3 in amino acids: CASSPTGNAEAFF. The chain is built from TRBV5-1 and TRBJ1-1. The CDR3 covers 13 residues. Looked up from germline, CDR1 is SGHRS and CDR2 is YFSETQ. The entire variable domain, with the rest obtained from reference TRBV5-1 and TRBJ1-1, is as follows: KAGVTQTPRYLIKTRGQQVTLSCSPISGHRSVSWYQQTPGQGLQFLFEYFSETQRNKGNFPGRFSGRQFSNSRSEMNVSTLELGDSALYLCASSPTGNAEAFFGQGTRLTVV.

The rearrangement links TRBV4-1 to TRBJ1-2; TCRdb reports TRBD1, a call that lacks DNA to check it against. The CDR3 spans 16 residues. Germline CDR1 is MGHRA and CDR2 is YSYEKL. CDR3 sequence: CASSHPQPRLNYGYTF.

The chain uses TRBV3-1 and TRBJ2-5; the TRBD1 assignment by TCRdb is unverifiable without DNA. This CDR3 region has 14 residues. CDR1 is LGHDT and CDR2 is YNNKEL in the germline V gene (reference sequence). This CDR3 is CASSREQAQETQYF.

The chain has TRBV5-1 and TRBJ2-5; absent DNA, TCRdb's TRBD2 call cannot be checked. The CDR3 extends over 16 amino acids. Germline CDR1 reads SGHRS; CDR2 reads YFSETQ. The CDR3 loop reads CASSLGSGLNQETQYF.

The chain uses TRBV7-9 and TRBJ2-7. This CDR3 is 12 amino acids long. In germline, CDR1 is SEHNR, CDR2 FQNEAQ (reference sequence). The CDR3 sequence: CASSPISYEQYF.

The genes are TRBV12-3 or TRBV12-4 and TRBJ1-5. The CDR3 sequence is 15 residues long. CDR3: CASSLISYSNQPQHF.

The V and J genes are TRBV10-3 and TRBJ1-1; the TRBD1 assignment by TCRdb is unverifiable without DNA. CDR1 ENHRY and CDR2 SYGVKD come from the germline V gene. The CDR3 consists of 13 residues. The CDR3 region is CAISGTGSTEAFF.

V gene TRBV15 combines with J gene TRBJ1-5. CDR1 is LNHNV and CDR2 is YYDKDF in the germline V gene (reference sequence). The CDR3 sequence is 14 residues long. The CDR3 sequence is CATSRAPSNQPQHF.

V is TRBV11-2 and J is TRBJ2-1; lacking DNA, the TRBD2 call made by TCRdb goes unchecked. The CDR3 is 13 residues long. CDR1 and CDR2 (germline): SGHAT, FQNNGV. This CDR3 reads CASSLDLRAQQFF.

The V and J genes are TRBV27 and TRBJ2-1; TCRdb selects TRBD1, and the lack of DNA leaves this call unchecked. Germline-derived CDR1 and CDR2 are MNHEY and SMNVEV (reference sequence). CDR3 length: 16 amino acids. The CDR3 sequence is CASSLQGVDSYNEQFF.

This chain joins TRBV15 and TRBJ2-1. Germline V gene lookup returns CDR1 LNHNV and CDR2 YYDKDF (reference sequence). The CDR3 runs to 16 residues. The CDR3 protein is CATSRDPSRSYNEQFF.

The chain uses TRBV5-1 and TRBJ2-5; the D call of TRBD1 rests on TCRdb alone, since no DNA is present to check it. CDR3 length: 15 residues. The germline gives CDR1 SGHRS, CDR2 YFSETQ. The CDR3 loop reads CASSFRQGSGETQYF.

J is TRBJ2-7 and V is TRBV9. CDR3 length: 14 amino acids. Germline lookup yields CDR1 SGDLS and CDR2 YYNGEE. CDR3 protein: CASSLRGTSYEQYF.

The chain couples TRBV5-1 to TRBJ2-2; TCRdb proposes TRBD2, but this gene call is untestable without DNA. Germline values: CDR1 SGHRS, CDR2 YFSETQ. This CDR3 is built from 15 residues. The CDR3 is CASTMDRGRTGELFF.

The V gene is TRBV24-1, the J gene TRBJ2-1; TCRdb's D gene call, TRBD1, goes unchecked for lack of DNA. This CDR3 region has 11 residues. Germline V gives CDR1 KGHDR, CDR2 SFDVKD. The CDR3 is CATSGRGEQFF.

The chain links TRBV5-1 to TRBJ2-3; TCRdb proposes TRBD1, but this gene call is untestable without DNA. Germline CDR1 reads SGHRS; CDR2 reads YFSETQ. The CDR3 has 15 amino acids. The CDR3 loop is CASSGGTGVSDTQYF.